This is a list of T cell receptor beta chains from one sample in a study of T cells after yellow fever vaccination. Each CDR3 protein is one row after TCRdb ran MiXCR on the 5' RACE reads. The sample records 300,000 to 450,000 distinct CDR3 sequences, roughly 8.3% being singletons. Sequenced here: PBMCs, sampled approximately 40 days after the first yellow fever vaccination. The source is a man younger than 30 who received the YFV17D yellow fever vaccine. The CDR3 runs from the conserved cysteine through the conserved F or W.

CASSFKFMNTEAFF,TRBJ1-1,TRBV6-5
CASSPAREYSPLHF,TRBJ1-6,TRBV28
CASSGRLVNEQFF,TRBJ2-1,TRBV6-1
CAWSVRSGISYEQYF,TRBJ2-7,TRBV30
CASSLAGQGLNTEAFF,TRBJ1-1,TRBV7-2
CASTEDSPSTDTQYF,TRBJ2-3,TRBV28
CASSSPGLGYNEQFF,TRBJ2-1,TRBV6-2/TRBV6-3
CASSWTGGGADTQYF,TRBJ2-3,TRBV7-2
CSVERVGATEAFF,TRBJ1-1,TRBV29-1
CASSFGTGPDQGEQFF,TRBJ2-1,TRBV11-2
CASSQRQGIPDTQYF,TRBJ2-3,TRBV5-1
CASRTTGADTQYF,TRBJ2-3,TRBV12-3/TRBV12-4
CASSPEHTEAFF,TRBJ1-1,TRBV28
CASSFAQLYGYTF,TRBJ1-2,TRBV7-2